The 25 T cell receptor beta chains below come from one sample, sequenced in a study of T cell responses to AZD1222 COVID-19 vaccine. The protocol was immunoSEQ multiplex PCR, while the TCRdb copy is restricted to in-frame clones and leaves out a portion. This repertoire shows about 15,000 clones, 88% found once; its top ten account for roughly 2.8%. Sequences were derived from peripheral blood, sampled 28 days after the second AZD1222 dose. The receptors stem from an adult who received the AZD1222 COVID-19 vaccine.

The J gene is TRBJ1-2, the V gene TRBV19, with no clear D. Trimming took off 6 bases at V and 4 bases at J, with 15 bases between the two ends. Germline V CDR1 and CDR2: LNHDA, SQIVND (reference sequence). The CDR3 loop spans 14 amino acids. Here the CDR3 reads CASRTDFSGYGYTF. The DNA of the CDR3 is TGTGCCAGTAGGACGGACTTTTCTGGCTATGGCTACACCTTC.

J is TRBJ1-5 and V is TRBV28; TRBD1 matches 7 bases. Per germline, CDR1 MDHEN and CDR2 SYDVKM. J gave up 0 bases and V 6 bases, and 17 bases lay outside the gene matches. The CDR3 is made up of 19 amino acids. In nucleotides, the CDR3 is TGTGCCAGCAGCCGTCAGACAGGGAATCGCTTTTATAGCAATCAGCCCCAGCATTTT. This sequence encodes CASSRQTGNRFYSNQPQHF.

V usage is TRBV6-2 or TRBV6-3 and J usage is TRBJ1-5; TRBD1 is a possible D gene (5 bases). Deletions cut 2 bases from V and 4 bases from J, with 9 bases between. Per germline, CDR1 MNHEY and CDR2 SVGEGT. The CDR3 is 14 amino acids. The CDR3 protein is CASSYATVNQPQHF. CDR3 nucleotide sequence: TGTGCCAGCAGTTACGCGACAGTTAATCAGCCCCAGCATTTT.

V and J are TRBV7-3 and TRBJ2-1, with TRBD2 matching 15 bases. V trimming: 5 bases; J trimming: 7 bases; junction bases outside the gene matches: 9. Germline lookup yields CDR1 SGHTA and CDR2 FQGTGA. The CDR3 is 17 amino acids. CDR3: CASSPGSGTSGRNEQFF. In nucleotides, the CDR3 is TGTGCCAGCAGCCCGGGGAGTGGGACTAGCGGGAGGAATGAGCAGTTCTTC. Full variable domain (outside the CDR3, taken from reference TRBV7-3 and TRBJ2-1): GAGVSQTPSNKVTEKGKYVELRCDPISGHTALYWYRQSLGQGPEFLIYFQGTGAADDSGLPNDRFFAVRPEGSVSTLKIQRTERGDSAVYLCASSPGSGTSGRNEQFFGPGTRLTVL.

V is TRBV7-3 and J is TRBJ2-2; D not certain. V lost 1 base and J lost 2, with 11 bases in between. The CDR3 is 16 amino acids. The germline CDR1 and CDR2 sequences are SGHTA and FQGTGA. The CDR3: CASSLSPLLNTGELFF. The CDR3 coding sequence is TGTGCCAGCAGCTTAAGCCCTCTCCTAAACACCGGGGAGCTGTTTTTT.

V is TRBV7-6 and J is TRBJ2-1; possible D gene TRBD1, 6 bases. The V and J ends lost 3 bases and 10 bases respectively, with 16 bases between them. CDR1 is SGHVS and CDR2 is FNYEAQ in the germline V gene. The CDR3 contains 14 residues. This CDR3 reads CASSFLLQGEEQFF. CDR3 bases: TGTGCCAGCAGCTTTCTGTTACAGGGCGAGGAGCAGTTCTTC.

V usage is TRBV18 and J usage is TRBJ1-1; D not resolved. The CDR3 runs to 15 residues. Per the germline V gene, CDR1 is KGHSH and CDR2 is LQKENI. V dropped 2 bases and J dropped 2 bases, with 12 bases sitting between them. The CDR3 DNA follows: TGTGCCAGCTCACCAAGGGTTGGCAGCAACACTGAAGCTTTCTTT. It codes for CASSPRVGSNTEAFF.

This clone showed up just once. This chain connects TRBV5-8 to TRBJ1-3, with D possibly matching TRBD1 (5 bases). The ends were cut back, 2 bases at V and 2 bases at J, with 11 bases in the middle. There are 15 residues in the CDR3. Germline V lookup: CDR1 SGHTS, CDR2 YDEGEE. CDR3 in DNA: TGTGCCAGCAGCTTTGATCAGGGCGCTGGAAACACCATATATTTT. It translates to CASSFDQGAGNTIYF.

The chain is built from TRBV5-1 and TRBJ2-1; perhaps TRBD2 as D (6 bases). The CDR3 is 15 amino acids. Per the germline V gene, CDR1 is SGHRS and CDR2 is YFSETQ. Trimming left V 6 bases short and J 0 bases short, with 13 bases between. CDR3 bases: TGCGCCAGCACACGGAGCGGGCCCTCCTACAATGAGCAGTTCTTC. Translated, it gives CASTRSGPSYNEQFF.

V and J are TRBV29-1 and TRBJ2-2; TRBD2 matches 10 bases. This CDR3 is 18 amino acids long. V gave up 1 base and J gave up 6 bases; unmatched junction bases: 14. Per germline, CDR1 SQVTM and CDR2 ANQGSEA. The CDR3: CSVEAPSGSGGLAGELFF. In nucleotides, the CDR3 is TGCAGCGTTGAAGCTCCCTCCGGTAGCGGGGGGCTGGCCGGGGAGCTGTTTTTT.

This chain uses TRBV5-1 with TRBJ1-1; 7 nucleotides line up with TRBD1. The junction had 2 bases not matched to a gene; V was cut back by 2 bases and J by 1 base. Germline V gene sequence: CDR1 SGHRS, CDR2 YFSETQ. The CDR3 contains 14 residues. DNA of the CDR3: TGCGCCAGCAGCTTCCGGACAGGGAACACTGAAGCTTTCTTT. Translated: CASSFRTGNTEAFF.

The chain couples TRBV1 to TRBJ2-1; the DNA was not used to check the table's D call, TRBD2. TRBV1 is a documented pseudogene. The CDR3 has 19 amino acids. This chain's CDR3 is CTSSPLLGRKRGPNNEQFF. In DNA form, the CDR3 reads TGCACCAGCAGCCCCCTCTTGGGACGGAAGCGGGGGCCGAACAATGAGCAGTTCTTC.

This chain joins TRBV5-4 and TRBJ1-1; D possibly corresponds to TRBD1 (6 bases). Germline-derived CDR1 and CDR2 are SGHNT and YYREEE (reference sequence). The CDR3 has 17 amino acids. Trimming shortened V by 4 bases and J by 0 bases, and 19 bases separated the two germline ends. CDR3: CASSLGRGADLNTEAFF. CDR3 nucleotides: TGTGCCAGCAGCCTTGGGCGGGGGGCAGATCTGAACACTGAAGCTTTCTTT.

The V gene is TRBV6-2 or TRBV6-3, the J gene TRBJ1-5; D might be TRBD1 (5 bases). Germline CDR1 and CDR2: MNHEY and SVGEGT. Trimming removed 2 bases at V and 4 bases at J, with 9 bases between. This CDR3 has 14 amino acids. The CDR3 region is CASSYRQFNQPQHF. The CDR3 region has the DNA TGTGCCAGCAGTTACAGACAGTTTAATCAGCCCCAGCATTTT.

This clone was found a few times. The chain is built from TRBV9 and TRBJ2-3, with 8 positions matching TRBD1. V lost 4 bases and J lost 4; bases outside the gene matches: 5. Germline lookup yields CDR1 SGDLS and CDR2 YYNGEE. The CDR3 is 14 amino acids. The CDR3 spells CASSSGQGPDTQYF. The CDR3 coding sequence is TGTGCCAGCAGCTCCGGACAGGGCCCAGATACGCAGTATTTT. The entire variable domain, with the rest obtained from reference TRBV9 and TRBJ2-3, is as follows: DSGVTQTPKHLITATGQRVTLRCSPRSGDLSVYWYQQSLDQGLQFLIQYYNGEERAKGNILERFSAQQFPDLHSELNLSSLELGDSALYFCASSSGQGPDTQYFGPGTRLTVL.

The chain couples TRBV11-1 to TRBJ2-3; D unresolved. The length of the CDR3 is 16 residues. V lost 5 bases and J lost 0, with 15 bases in between. CDR1 and CDR2 from the germline V gene are SGHAT and FQDESV (reference sequence). The CDR3 is CASSPREDGSTDTQYF. The CDR3 region has the DNA TGTGCCAGCAGCCCCCGTGAAGACGGGAGCACAGATACGCAGTATTTT.

V and J are TRBV18 and TRBJ2-5; unclear D gene. The germline V gene encodes CDR1 KGHSH and CDR2 LQKENI. The CDR3 length is 15 residues. Trimming cost V 6 bases and J 0 bases, with 14 bases left between them. The CDR3 is CASSPGWGNQETQYF. DNA of the CDR3: TGTGCCAGCTCCCCCGGTTGGGGTAACCAAGAGACCCAGTACTTC.

The rearrangement joins TRBV5-4 to TRBJ1-3; D possibly corresponds to TRBD1 (5 bases). The V end was cut by 0 bases, the J end by 2 bases, with 12 bases between. The CDR3 has 16 amino acids. Germline loops: CDR1 SGHNT, CDR2 YYREEE (reference sequence). The CDR3 bases are TGTGCCAGCAGCTTGGAAGGCGGCAGGGCTGGAAACACCATATATTTT. Translated: CASSLEGGRAGNTIYF.

V usage is TRBV19 and J usage is TRBJ2-7, with 12 positions matching TRBD2. V dropped 3 bases and J dropped 3; count of bases not matched to a gene: 15. Germline assignment: CDR1 LNHDA and CDR2 SQIVND (reference sequence). The length of the CDR3 is 19 residues. CDR3 amino acids: CASSMGSAASGRVFYEQYF. CDR3 in DNA: TGTGCCAGTAGTATGGGCAGTGCGGCTAGCGGGAGGGTTTTCTACGAGCAGTACTTC. Supplemented by reference TRBV19 and TRBJ2-7, the full variable domain reads DGGITQSPKYLFRKEGQNVTLSCEQNLNHDAMYWYRQDPGQGLRLIYYSQIVNDFQKGDIAEGYSVSREKKESFPLTVTSAQKNPTAFYLCASSMGSAASGRVFYEQYFGPGTRLTVT.

There are a few counts of this clone. The DNA for the CDR3 is TGTGCCAGCAGCTTAGCGCAGGGGGCGCAGGCTATGTACTTC. Protein: CASSLAQGAQAMYF. This chain joins TRBV7-2 and TRBJ2-7; 8 bases align to TRBD1. Per germline, CDR1 SGHTA and CDR2 FQGNSA. This CDR3 is 14 amino acids long. J was trimmed by 12 bases and V by 0 bases; bases with no gene match: 10. Combining the CDR3 with reference TRBV7-2 and TRBJ2-7 gives the whole variable domain GAGVSQSPSNKVTEKGKDVELRCDPISGHTALYWYRQSLGQGLEFLIYFQGNSAPDKSGLPSDRFSAERTGGSVSTLTIQRTQQEDSAVYLCASSLAQGAQAMYFGPGTRLTVT.

This chain connects TRBV10-3 to TRBJ1-1; no clear D. The germline V gene has CDR1 ENHRY and CDR2 SYGVKD. V was cut by 0 bases and J by 9 bases, with 5 bases left in between. CDR3 length: 11 amino acids. This chain's CDR3 is CAISESRKAFF. The CDR3, as DNA: TGTGCCATCAGTGAGTCTAGGAAAGCTTTCTTT.

The chain has TRBV7-9 and TRBJ2-7, with TRBD1 matching 9 bases. The CDR3 is made up of 14 amino acids. The V and J ends lost 3 bases and 5 bases, in that order; junction bases with no gene match: 5. CDR1 SEHNR and CDR2 FQNEAQ come from the germline V gene (reference sequence). The chain's CDR3 is CASSLGTGSHEQYF. The CDR3 DNA reads TGTGCCAGCAGCTTGGGGACAGGGTCCCACGAGCAGTACTTC.

This chain joins TRBV11-2 and TRBJ2-6; the D gene is possibly TRBD2 (5 bases). The CDR3 runs to 14 residues. V was shortened by 6 bases and J by 0 bases, with 6 bases between the two germline ends. Germline assignment: CDR1 SGHAT and CDR2 FQNNGV. The CDR3 sequence is CASRRGSGANVLTF. CDR3 in DNA: TGTGCCAGCAGACGGGGCTCTGGGGCCAACGTCCTGACTTTC.

This clone was seen just once. The chain has TRBV9 and TRBJ2-4; 8 bases map to TRBD1. Germline V gene data show CDR1 as SGDLS and CDR2 as YYNGEE. The V and J ends lost 0 bases and 6 bases, in that order; junction bases with no gene match: 2. This CDR3 is built from 14 residues. CDR3 nucleotide sequence: TGTGCCAGCAGCGTAGGACAGGGGTTAAACATTCAGTACTTC. It specifies CASSVGQGLNIQYF. The full variable domain, completed using reference TRBV9 and TRBJ2-4, is DSGVTQTPKHLITATGQRVTLRCSPRSGDLSVYWYQQSLDQGLQFLIQYYNGEERAKGNILERFSAQQFPDLHSELNLSSLELGDSALYFCASSVGQGLNIQYFGAGTRLSVL.

The V gene is TRBV3-1 (or the pseudogene TRBV3-2), the J gene TRBJ1-2; D is ambiguous. The CDR3 consists of 11 residues. V gave up 4 bases and J gave up 7 bases, with 7 bases separating them. Germline V lookup: CDR1 LGHDT, CDR2 YNNKEL (reference sequence). The CDR3 region is CASSLKGGYTF. As DNA, the CDR3 is TGTGCCAGCAGCCTCAAGGGTGGCTACACCTTC.